This T cell receptor (beta chain) was recorded in a study of monozygotic twins with inflammatory bowel disease. Per the germline V gene, CDR1 is SGHDT and CDR2 is YYEEEE. This CDR3 has 16 amino acids. TCRdb reprocessed the 5' RACE reads; each CDR3 protein has one entry and no DNA is given. This repertoire comprises under 350,000 distinct CDR3 sequences; its ten largest clones make up roughly 5.8%. Sequencing was carried out using blood. The chain has TRBV5-6 and TRBJ2-3; TCRdb names TRBD1, which stays unverified in the absence of DNA. This clonotype originated in a human donor with ulcerative colitis or Crohn's disease, or a healthy co-twin of an affected twin (not recorded which). This CDR3 is CASSLDGTGESDTQYF.